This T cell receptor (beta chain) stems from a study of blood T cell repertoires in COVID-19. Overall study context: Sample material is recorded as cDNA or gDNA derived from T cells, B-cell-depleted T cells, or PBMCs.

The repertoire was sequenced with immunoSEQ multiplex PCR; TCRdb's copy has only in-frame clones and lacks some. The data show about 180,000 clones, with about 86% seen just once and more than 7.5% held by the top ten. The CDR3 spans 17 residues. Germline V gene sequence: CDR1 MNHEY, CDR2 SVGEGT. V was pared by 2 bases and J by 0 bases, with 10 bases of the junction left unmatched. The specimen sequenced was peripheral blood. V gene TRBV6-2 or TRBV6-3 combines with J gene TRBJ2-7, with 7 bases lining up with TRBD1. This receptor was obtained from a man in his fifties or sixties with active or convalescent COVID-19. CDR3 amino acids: CASSYPSQGSSSYEQYF. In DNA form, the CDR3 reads TGTGCCAGCAGTTACCCGTCACAGGGGTCGAGCTCCTACGAGCAGTACTTC.